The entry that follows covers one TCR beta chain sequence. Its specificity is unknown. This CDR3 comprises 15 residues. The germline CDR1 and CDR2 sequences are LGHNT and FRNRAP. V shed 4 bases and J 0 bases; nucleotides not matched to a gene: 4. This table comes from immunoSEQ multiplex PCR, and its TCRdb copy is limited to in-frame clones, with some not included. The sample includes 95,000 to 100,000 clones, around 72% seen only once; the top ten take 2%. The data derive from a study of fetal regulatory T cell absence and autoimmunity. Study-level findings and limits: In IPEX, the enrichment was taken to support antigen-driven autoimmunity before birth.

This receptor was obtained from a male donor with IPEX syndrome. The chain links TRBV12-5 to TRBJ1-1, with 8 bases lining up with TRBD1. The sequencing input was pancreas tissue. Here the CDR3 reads CASGSPGGMNTEAFF. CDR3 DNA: TGTGCTAGTGGTTCACCAGGGGGCATGAACACTGAAGCTTTCTTT.